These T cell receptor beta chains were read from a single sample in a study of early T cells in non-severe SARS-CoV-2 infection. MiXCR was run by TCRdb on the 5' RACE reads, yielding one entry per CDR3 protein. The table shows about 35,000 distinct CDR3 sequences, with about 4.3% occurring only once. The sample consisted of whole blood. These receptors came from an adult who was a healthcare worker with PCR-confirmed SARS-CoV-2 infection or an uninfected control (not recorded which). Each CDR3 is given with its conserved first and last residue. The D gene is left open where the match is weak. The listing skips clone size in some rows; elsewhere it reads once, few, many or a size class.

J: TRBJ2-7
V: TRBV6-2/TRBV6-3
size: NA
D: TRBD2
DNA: TGTGCCAGCAGTTATCGACTAGCGGCTTACGAGCAGTACTTC
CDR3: CASSYRLAAYEQYF

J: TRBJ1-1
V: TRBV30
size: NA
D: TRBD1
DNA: TGTGCCGGGTACAGGGGGGGAAAGGCTTTCTTT
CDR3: CAGYRGGKAFF

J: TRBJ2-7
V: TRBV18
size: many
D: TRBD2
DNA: TGTGCCAGCTCACCGACTAGCGGGGGGGCCTACGAGCAGTACTTC
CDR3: CASSPTSGGAYEQYF

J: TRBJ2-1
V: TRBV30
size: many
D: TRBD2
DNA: TGTGCGTCTAGCGGGGCCTACAATGAGCAGTTCTTC
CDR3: CASSGAYNEQFF

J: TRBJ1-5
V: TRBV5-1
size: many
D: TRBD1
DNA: TGCGCCAGCAGCTTGGACGGACAGGCTAGCAATCAGCCCCAGCATTTT
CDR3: CASSLDGQASNQPQHF

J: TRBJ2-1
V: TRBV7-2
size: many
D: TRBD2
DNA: TGTGCCAGCAGCCAACTAGCGGGGGGGCGGAATGAGCAGTTCTTC
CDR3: CASSQLAGGRNEQFF

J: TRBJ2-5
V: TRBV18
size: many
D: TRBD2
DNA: TGTGCCAGCTCACCGGGACTAGCGGGGGAAGAGACCCAGTACTTC
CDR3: CASSPGLAGEETQYF

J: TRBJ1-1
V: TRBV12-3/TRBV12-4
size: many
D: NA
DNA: TGTGCCAGCAGTTTGCTGGCGGGAGCTTTCTTT
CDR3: CASSLLAGAFF

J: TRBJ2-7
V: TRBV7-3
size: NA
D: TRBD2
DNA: TGTGCCAGCAGCCTACTAGCGGGGGGACTTTACGAGCAGTACTTC
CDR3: CASSLLAGGLYEQYF

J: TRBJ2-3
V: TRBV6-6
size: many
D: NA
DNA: TGTGCCAGCAGTGAGCGGACTTTCTCTAGCACAGATACGCAGTATTTT
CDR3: CASSERTFSSTDTQYF

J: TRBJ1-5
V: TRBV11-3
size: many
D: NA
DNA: TGTGCCAGCAACGCCAAGCATTTT
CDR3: CASNAKHF

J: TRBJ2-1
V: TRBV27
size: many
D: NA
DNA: TGTGCCAGCAACGTTGGCGGAGGGGGCTATGAGCAGTTCTTC
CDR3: CASNVGGGGYEQFF

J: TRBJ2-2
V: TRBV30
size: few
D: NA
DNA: TGTGCCTGGACAGACCGAGGTACCGGGGAGCTGTTTTTT
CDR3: CAWTDRGTGELFF

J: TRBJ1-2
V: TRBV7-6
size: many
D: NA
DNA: TGTGCCAGCAGCTTATCCCCGGACAGTAACTATGGCTACACCTTC
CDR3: CASSLSPDSNYGYTF

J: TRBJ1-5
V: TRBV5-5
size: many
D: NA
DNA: TGTGCCAGCAGCTTTCAGGGGTTTAGCAATCAGCCCCAGCATTTT
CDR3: CASSFQGFSNQPQHF

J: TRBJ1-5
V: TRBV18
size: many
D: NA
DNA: TGTGCCAGCTCGCCGCGATTTGACACGAGCAATCAGCCCCAGCATTTT
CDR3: CASSPRFDTSNQPQHF

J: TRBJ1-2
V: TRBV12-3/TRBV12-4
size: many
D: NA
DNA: TGTGCCAGCAGTTTCAGGTTTGCCTATGGCTACACCTTC
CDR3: CASSFRFAYGYTF

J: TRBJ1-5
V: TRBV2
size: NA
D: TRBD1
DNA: TGTGCCAGCAGTGAAGAAGGGGGACAGGGCAATCAGCCCCAGCATTTT
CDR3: CASSEEGGQGNQPQHF

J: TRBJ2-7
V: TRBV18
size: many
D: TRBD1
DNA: TGTGCCAGCTCAACAGGGACAGGAGCCTACGAGCAGTACTTC
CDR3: CASSTGTGAYEQYF

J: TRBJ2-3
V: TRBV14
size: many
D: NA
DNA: TGTGCCAGCAGCCAACAGAAAACCGCGACTAAAGATACGCAGTATTTT
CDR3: CASSQQKTATKDTQYF

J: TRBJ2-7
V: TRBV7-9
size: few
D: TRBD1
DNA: TGTGCCAGCACGGGACAGGACTACGAGCAGTACTTC
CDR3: CASTGQDYEQYF

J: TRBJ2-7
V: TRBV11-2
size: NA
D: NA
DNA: TGTGCCAGCAGCTTAGTCTCGGCTAGCGAGGGGTACGAGCAGTACTTC
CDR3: CASSLVSASEGYEQYF

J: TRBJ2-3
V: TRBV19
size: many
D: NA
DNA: TGTGCCAGTAGCTCCAGAGATACGCAGTATTTT
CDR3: CASSSRDTQYF

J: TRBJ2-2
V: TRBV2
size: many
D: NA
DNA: TGTGCCAGCAGTCGCGAGGGGGACCCGCGGACAGGGGAGCTGTTTTTT
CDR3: CASSREGDPRTGELFF

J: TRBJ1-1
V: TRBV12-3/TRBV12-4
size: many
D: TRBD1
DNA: TGTGCCAGCAGCTCCGGGACAGAGGCTTTCTTT
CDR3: CASSSGTEAFF

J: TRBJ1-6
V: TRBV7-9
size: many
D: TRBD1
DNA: TGTGCCAGCAGCTTAGCGTTTGGGACAGGGAATCCCTATAATTCACCCCTCCACTTT
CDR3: CASSLAFGTGNPYNSPLHF

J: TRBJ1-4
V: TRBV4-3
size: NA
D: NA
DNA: TGCGCCAGCAGCCAAGATAGGGGCCCCTCGGGCGAAAAACTGTTTTTT
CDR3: CASSQDRGPSGEKLFF

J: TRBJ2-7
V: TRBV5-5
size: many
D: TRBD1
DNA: TGTGCCAGCAGCATAACAGGGGACGAGCAGTACTTC
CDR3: CASSITGDEQYF

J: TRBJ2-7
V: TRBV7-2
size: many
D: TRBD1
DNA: TGTGCCAGCAGCTCACTGGACAGGGAGGACGAGCAGTACTTC
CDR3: CASSSLDREDEQYF

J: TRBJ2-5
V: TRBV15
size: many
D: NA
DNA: TGTGCCACCAGCAGGGAGGGGGACCGGAGGGAGACCCAGTACTTC
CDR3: CATSREGDRRETQYF

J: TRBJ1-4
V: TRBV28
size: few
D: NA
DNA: TGTGCCAGCAGTTTAAGAGGGAGGGCAACTAATGAAAAACTGTTTTTT
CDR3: CASSLRGRATNEKLFF

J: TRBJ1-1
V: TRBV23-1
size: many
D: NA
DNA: TGCGCCAGCAGAAAAAGTAAACAGGGCGGGGGCACTGAAGCTTTCTTT
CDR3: CASRKSKQGGGTEAFF